This TCR beta chain was retrieved from a study of shared clonotypes between healthy human individuals. The CDR3 is 17 residues long. Some clones are missing from TCRdb's copy, which holds only in-frame ones; the method was immunoSEQ multiplex PCR. The table records around 95,000 clones, over 40% of them present only once. The V gene is TRBV21-1, the J gene TRBJ2-7. TRBV21-1 is recorded as a pseudogene. The specimen sequenced was PBMCs. This sequence was found in a woman aged 40 to 49 in good health. Some clones in this sample may be carry-over from other donors' samples. Written as DNA, the CDR3 is TGTGCCAGCAGCAAAGGGGGAAAAGGGTCCTCAGGCTACGAGCAGTACTTC. Protein product: CASSKGGKGSSGYEQYF.